The source of this TCR beta chain is a study of long-term antiretroviral therapy in people with HIV. Study conclusions and caveats: The study found that diversity rose after ART but stayed below transplant donor controls. CDR3 lengths in HIV samples spanned a narrower range than controls.

Comment on this clone: Antigen unknown.

CDR1 is SNHLY and CDR2 is FYNNEI in the germline V gene. Trimming pared 3 bases from V and 1 base from J, leaving 13 bases between. CDR3 size: 16 residues. They ran version v3.0 of the immunoSEQ assay at survey level. Measured with immunoSEQ multiplex PCR; TCRdb has only the in-frame clones, and not every one. There are 15,000 to 20,000 clones in the sample; over 75% occur only once, and about 8% lies in the top ten. The sequence was collected from a woman aged 40-49 years with HIV. This sequence joins TRBV2 and TRBJ2-4; D uncertain. Sequences were derived from unsorted PBMCs, sampled at the start of antiretroviral therapy, before treatment. DNA of the CDR3: TGTGCCAGCAGTGAGGGGTTAAGGCAGGCCAAAAACATTCAGTACTTC. It is translated as CASSEGLRQAKNIQYF. The whole variable domain, filled in from reference TRBV2 and TRBJ2-4, reads EPEVTQTPSHQVTQMGQEVILRCVPISNHLYFYWYRQILGQKVEFLVSFYNNEISEKSEIFDDQFSVERPDGSNFTLKIRSTKLEDSAMYFCASSEGLRQAKNIQYFGAGTRLSVL.